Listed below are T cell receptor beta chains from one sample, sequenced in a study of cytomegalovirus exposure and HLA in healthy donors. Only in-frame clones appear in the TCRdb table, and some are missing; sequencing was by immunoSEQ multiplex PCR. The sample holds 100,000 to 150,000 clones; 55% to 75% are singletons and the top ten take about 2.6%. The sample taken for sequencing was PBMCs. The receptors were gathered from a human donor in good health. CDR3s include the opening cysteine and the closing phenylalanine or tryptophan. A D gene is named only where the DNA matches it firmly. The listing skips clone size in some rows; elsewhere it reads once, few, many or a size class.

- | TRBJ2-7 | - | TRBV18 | CASSPRQGSYEQYF | TGTGCCAGCTCACCAAGGCAGGGCTCCTACGAGCAGTACTTC
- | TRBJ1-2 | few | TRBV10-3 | CAIRGARSYTF | TGTGCCATCAGGGGGGCCAGGAGCTACACCTTC
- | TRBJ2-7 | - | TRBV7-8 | CASSFLDRGEQYF | TGTGCCAGCAGCTTTTTGGACAGAGGCGAGCAGTACTTC
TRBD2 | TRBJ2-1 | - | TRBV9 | CASSAQPGGTLAPRSYNEQFF | TGTGCCAGCAGCGCCCAGCCGGGGGGGACGTTAGCGCCTAGGTCCTACAATGAGCAGTTCTTC
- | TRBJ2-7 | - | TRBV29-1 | CSVADTSPYEQYF | TGCAGCGTCGCCGACACTTCGCCCTACGAGCAGTACTTC
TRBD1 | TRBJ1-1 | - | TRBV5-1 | CASSPEQGLNTEAFF | TGCGCCAGCAGCCCAGAACAGGGGTTAAACACTGAAGCTTTCTTT
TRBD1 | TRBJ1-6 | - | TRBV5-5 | CASSLEGQASSYNSPLHF | TGTGCCAGCAGCTTGGAGGGACAGGCTAGCTCCTATAATTCACCCCTCCACTTT
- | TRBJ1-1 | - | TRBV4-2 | CASSLAGNTEAFF | TGTGCCAGCAGCCTGGCAGGGAACACTGAAGCTTTCTTT
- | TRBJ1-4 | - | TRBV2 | CASSSPRAREKLFF | TGTGCCAGCAGCTCTCCCCGAGCTCGGGAAAAACTGTTTTTT
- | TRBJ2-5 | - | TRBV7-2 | CASSRSVETQYF | TGTGCCAGCAGCCGTAGCGTTGAGACCCAGTACTTC
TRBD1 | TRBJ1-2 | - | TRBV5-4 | CASSLGGTGGHYGCTF | TGTGCCAGCAGCTTGGGAGGGACAGGGGGACACTATGGCTGCACCTTC
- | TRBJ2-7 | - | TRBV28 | CASRAPGEQYF | TGTGCCAGCAGGGCCCCCGGGGAGCAGTACTTC
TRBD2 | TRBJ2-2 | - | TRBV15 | CATSTGLAGPLAGELFF | TGTGCCACCAGCACGGGACTAGCGGGGCCCCTCGCCGGGGAGCTGTTTTTT
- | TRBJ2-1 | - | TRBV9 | CASSSLAGVYNEQFF | TGTGCCAGCAGCTCTCTAGCAGGGGTTTACAATGAGCAGTTCTTC
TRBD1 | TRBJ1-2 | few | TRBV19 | CASRTTGGYGYTF | TGTGCCAGTCGAACTACAGGGGGCTATGGCTACACCTTC
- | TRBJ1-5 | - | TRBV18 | CASSRNGQGGDQPQHF | TGTGCCAGCTCACGTAACGGGCAGGGAGGGGATCAGCCCCAGCATTTT
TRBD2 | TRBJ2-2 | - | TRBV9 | CASSVNLQREDSTGELFF | TGTGCCAGCAGCGTAAACCTGCAGCGGGAGGATTCCACCGGGGAGCTGTTTTTT
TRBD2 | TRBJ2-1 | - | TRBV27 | CASLGLARNEQFF | TGTGCCAGCCTGGGACTAGCGAGAAATGAGCAGTTCTTC
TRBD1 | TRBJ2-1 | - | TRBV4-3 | CASSQGFLLGQGYYNEQFF | TGCGCCAGCAGCCAAGGGTTCTTGTTGGGACAGGGGTACTACAATGAGCAGTTCTTC
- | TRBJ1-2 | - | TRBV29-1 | CSVEGAGIHGYTF | TGCAGCGTTGAAGGAGCAGGGATCCATGGCTACACCTTC
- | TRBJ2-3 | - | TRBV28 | CASSLVLRGTDTQYF | TGTGCCAGCAGTTTAGTCCTTAGAGGTACAGATACGCAGTATTTT
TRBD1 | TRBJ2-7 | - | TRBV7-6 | CASSLSTGQGYEQYF | TGTGCCAGCAGCTTATCTACGGGACAGGGCTACGAGCAGTACTTC
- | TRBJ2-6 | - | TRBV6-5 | CASSYDASGANVLTF | TGTGCCAGCAGTTACGATGCGTCTGGGGCCAACGTCCTGACTTTC